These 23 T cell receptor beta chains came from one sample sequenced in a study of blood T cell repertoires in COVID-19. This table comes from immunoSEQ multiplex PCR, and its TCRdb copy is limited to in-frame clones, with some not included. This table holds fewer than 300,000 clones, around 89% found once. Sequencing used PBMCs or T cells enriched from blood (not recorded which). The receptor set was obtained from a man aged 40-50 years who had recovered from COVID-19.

The CDR3 reads CASSLFGGRNQPQHF. CDR3 coding DNA: TGTGCCAGCAGTTTATTCGGGGGACGCAATCAGCCCCAGCATTTT. The rearrangement links TRBV27 to TRBJ1-5; the D gene is possibly TRBD1 (5 bases). The length of the CDR3 is 15 residues. From germline, CDR1 is MNHEY and CDR2 SMNVEV (reference sequence). With 1 base removed from V and 2 bases from J, the gap between germline ends came to 9 bases.

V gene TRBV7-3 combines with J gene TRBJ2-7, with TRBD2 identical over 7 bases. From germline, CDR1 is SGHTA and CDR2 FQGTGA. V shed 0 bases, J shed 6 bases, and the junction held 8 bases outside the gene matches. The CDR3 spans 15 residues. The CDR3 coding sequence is TGTGCCAGCAGCTTAACCGGAGTCCCGGGAGGCGAGCAGTACTTC. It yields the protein CASSLTGVPGGEQYF.

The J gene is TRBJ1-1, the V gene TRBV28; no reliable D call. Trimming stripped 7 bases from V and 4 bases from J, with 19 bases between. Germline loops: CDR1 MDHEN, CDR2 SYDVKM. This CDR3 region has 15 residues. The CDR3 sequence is CASTPPSGLGTEAFF. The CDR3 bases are TGTGCCAGCACCCCGCCCTCGGGGTTAGGCACTGAAGCTTTCTTT.

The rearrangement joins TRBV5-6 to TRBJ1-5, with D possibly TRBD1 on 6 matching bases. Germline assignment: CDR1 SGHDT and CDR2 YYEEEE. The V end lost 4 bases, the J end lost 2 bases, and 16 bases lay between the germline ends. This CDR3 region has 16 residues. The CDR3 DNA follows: TGTGCCAGCAGCCGGAAAAGTAGACAGGGCAATCAGCCCCAGCATTTT. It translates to CASSRKSRQGNQPQHF. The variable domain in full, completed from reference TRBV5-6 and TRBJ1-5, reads DAGVTQSPTHLIKTRGQQVTLRCSPKSGHDTVSWYQQALGQGPQFIFQYYEEEERQRGNFPDRFSGHQFPNYSSELNVNALLLGDSALYLCASSRKSRQGNQPQHFGDGTRLSIL.

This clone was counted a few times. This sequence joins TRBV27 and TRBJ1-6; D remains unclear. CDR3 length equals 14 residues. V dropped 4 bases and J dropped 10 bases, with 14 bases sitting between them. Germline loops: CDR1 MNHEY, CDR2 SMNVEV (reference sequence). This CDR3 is CASSYAPGGSPLHF. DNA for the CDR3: TGTGCCAGCAGTTACGCCCCCGGAGGGTCACCCCTCCACTTT.

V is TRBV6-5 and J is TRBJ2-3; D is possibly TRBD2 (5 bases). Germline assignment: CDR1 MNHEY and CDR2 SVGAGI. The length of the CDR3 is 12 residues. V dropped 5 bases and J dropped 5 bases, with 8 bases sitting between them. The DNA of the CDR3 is TGTGCCAGCAGTATCCGGGAAGATACGCAGTATTTT. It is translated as CASSIREDTQYF.

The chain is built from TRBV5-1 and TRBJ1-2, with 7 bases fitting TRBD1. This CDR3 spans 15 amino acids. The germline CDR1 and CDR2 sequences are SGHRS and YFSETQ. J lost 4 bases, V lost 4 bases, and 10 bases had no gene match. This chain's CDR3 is CASSIQTGSIYGYTF. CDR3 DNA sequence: TGCGCCAGCAGCATTCAGACAGGGTCTATCTATGGCTACACCTTC. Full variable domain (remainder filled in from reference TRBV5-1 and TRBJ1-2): KAGVTQTPRYLIKTRGQQVTLSCSPISGHRSVSWYQQTPGQGLQFLFEYFSETQRNKGNFPGRFSGRQFSNSRSEMNVSTLELGDSALYLCASSIQTGSIYGYTFGSGTRLTVV.

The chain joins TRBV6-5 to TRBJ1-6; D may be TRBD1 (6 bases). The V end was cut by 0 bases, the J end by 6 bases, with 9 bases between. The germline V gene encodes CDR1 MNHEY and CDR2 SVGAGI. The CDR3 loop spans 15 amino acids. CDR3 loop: CASSYSTDSNSPLHF. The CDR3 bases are TGTGCCAGCAGTTACTCGACGGACAGTAATTCACCCCTCCACTTT.

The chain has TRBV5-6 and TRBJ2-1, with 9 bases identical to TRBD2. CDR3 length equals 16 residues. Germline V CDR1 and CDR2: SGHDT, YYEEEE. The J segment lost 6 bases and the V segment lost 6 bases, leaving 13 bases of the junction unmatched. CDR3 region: CASNRPLAGFFNEQFF. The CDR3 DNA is TGTGCCAGCAATAGACCCCTAGCGGGATTTTTCAATGAGCAGTTCTTC.

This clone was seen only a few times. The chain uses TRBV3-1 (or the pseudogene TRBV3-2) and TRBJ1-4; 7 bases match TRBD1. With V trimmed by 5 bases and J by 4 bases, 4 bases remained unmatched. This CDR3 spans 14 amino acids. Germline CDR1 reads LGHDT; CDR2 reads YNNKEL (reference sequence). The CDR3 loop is CASSLGTVNEKLFF. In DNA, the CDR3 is TGTGCCAGCAGCTTGGGGACAGTTAATGAAAAACTGTTTTTT.

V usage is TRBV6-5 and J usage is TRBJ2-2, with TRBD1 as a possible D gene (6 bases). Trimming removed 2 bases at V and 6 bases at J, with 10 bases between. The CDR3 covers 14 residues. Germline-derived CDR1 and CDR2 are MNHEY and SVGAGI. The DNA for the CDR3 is TGTGCCAGCAGTTACACCCGACAGGCCGGGGAGCTGTTTTTT. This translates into CASSYTRQAGELFF.

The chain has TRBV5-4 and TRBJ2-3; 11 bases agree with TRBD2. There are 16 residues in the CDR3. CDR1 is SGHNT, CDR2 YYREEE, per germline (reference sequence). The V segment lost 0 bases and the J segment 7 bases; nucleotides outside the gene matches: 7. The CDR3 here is CASSLGPSGRMNTQYF. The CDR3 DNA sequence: TGTGCCAGCAGCTTGGGCCCTAGCGGGAGGATGAATACGCAGTATTTT.

CDR3 DNA sequence: TGTGCCAGCAGTTTATCGGCCTGGGGGGCAACTAATGAAAAACTGTTTTTT. Translated, it gives CASSLSAWGATNEKLFF. The genes are TRBV27 and TRBJ1-4; maybe TRBD1 (5 bases). V dropped 0 bases and J dropped 0 bases, with 11 bases sitting between them. The CDR3 covers 17 residues. The germline V gene encodes CDR1 MNHEY and CDR2 SMNVEV (reference sequence).

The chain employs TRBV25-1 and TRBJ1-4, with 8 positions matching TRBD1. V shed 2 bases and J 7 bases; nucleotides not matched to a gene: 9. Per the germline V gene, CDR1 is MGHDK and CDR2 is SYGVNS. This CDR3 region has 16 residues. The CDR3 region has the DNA TGTGCCAGCAGTGAACTCCCAGGGGGCGCAGGTGAAAAACTGTTTTTT. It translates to CASSELPGGAGEKLFF.

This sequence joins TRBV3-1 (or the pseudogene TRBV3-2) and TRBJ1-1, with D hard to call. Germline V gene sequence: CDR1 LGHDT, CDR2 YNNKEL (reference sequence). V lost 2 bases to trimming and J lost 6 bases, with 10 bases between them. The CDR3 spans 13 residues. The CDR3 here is CASSQSQVAEAFF. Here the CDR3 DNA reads TGTGCCAGCAGCCAATCTCAGGTCGCTGAAGCTTTCTTT.

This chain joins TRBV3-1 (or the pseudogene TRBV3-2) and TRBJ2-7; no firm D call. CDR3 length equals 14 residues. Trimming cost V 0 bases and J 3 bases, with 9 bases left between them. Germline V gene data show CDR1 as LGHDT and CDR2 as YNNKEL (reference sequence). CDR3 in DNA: TGTGCCAGCAGCCAAGATATTCAGGTCTACGAGCAGTACTTC. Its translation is CASSQDIQVYEQYF.

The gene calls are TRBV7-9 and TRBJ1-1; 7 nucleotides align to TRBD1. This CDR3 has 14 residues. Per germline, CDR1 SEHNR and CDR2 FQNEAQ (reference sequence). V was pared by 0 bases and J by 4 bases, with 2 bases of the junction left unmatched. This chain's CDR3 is CASSLATGFTEAFF. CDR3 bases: TGTGCCAGCAGCTTAGCGACAGGGTTCACTGAAGCTTTCTTT.

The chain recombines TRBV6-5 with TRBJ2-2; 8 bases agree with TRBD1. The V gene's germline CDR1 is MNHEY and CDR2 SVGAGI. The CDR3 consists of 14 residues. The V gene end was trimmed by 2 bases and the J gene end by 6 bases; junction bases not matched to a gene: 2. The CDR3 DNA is TGTGCCAGCAGTTACGGACAGGGACCCGGGGAGCTGTTTTTT. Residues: CASSYGQGPGELFF.

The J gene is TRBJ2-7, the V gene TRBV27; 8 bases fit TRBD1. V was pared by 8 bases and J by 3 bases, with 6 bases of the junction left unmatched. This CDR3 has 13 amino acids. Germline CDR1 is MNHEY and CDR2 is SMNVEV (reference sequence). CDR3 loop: CASRPGQVYEQYF. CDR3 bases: TGTGCCAGCCGACCGGGACAGGTCTACGAGCAGTACTTC.

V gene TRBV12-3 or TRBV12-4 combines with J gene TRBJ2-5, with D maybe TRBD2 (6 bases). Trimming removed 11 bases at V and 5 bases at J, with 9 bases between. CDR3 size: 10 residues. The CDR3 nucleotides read TGTGCCTCCGCGGGGGAGACCCAGTACTTC. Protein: CASAGETQYF.

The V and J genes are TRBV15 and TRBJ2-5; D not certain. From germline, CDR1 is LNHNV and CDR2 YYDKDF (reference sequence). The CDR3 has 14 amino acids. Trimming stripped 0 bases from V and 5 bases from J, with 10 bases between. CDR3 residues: CATSRDVGGETQYF. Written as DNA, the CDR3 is TGTGCCACCAGCAGAGATGTTGGCGGTGAGACCCAGTACTTC.

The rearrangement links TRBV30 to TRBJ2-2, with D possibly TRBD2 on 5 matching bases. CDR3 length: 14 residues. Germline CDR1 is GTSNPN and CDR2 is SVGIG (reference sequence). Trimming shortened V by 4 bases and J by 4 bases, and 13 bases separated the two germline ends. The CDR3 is CAWKRDSSTGELFF. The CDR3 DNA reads TGTGCCTGGAAACGGGATTCCTCCACCGGGGAGCTGTTTTTT.

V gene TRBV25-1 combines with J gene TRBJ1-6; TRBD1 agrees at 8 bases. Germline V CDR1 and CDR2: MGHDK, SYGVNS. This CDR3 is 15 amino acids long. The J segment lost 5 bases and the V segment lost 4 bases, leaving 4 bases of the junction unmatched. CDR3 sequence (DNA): TGTGCCAGCAGTGGGTACAGGGGGGATAATTCACCCCTCCACTTT. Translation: CASSGYRGDNSPLHF.